These 3 T cell receptor beta chains were sequenced from one sample in a study of CXCR3-negative and CXCR3-positive naive CD8 T cells (dated by TCRdb to about 2019). The sequencer listed for this sample is NextSeq 550. The Human TCR Profiling Kit (MiLaboratory) was used to make UMI-labeled 5' RACE TRB cDNA libraries. TCRdb reprocessed the raw reads; every CDR3 protein sequence is a single record, and DNA is not supplied. The sample table on file contains roughly 86,000 distinct CDR3 sequences. The top ten clones comprise approximately 0.99% of the sample. The specimen sequenced was naive CXCR3- CD8+ T cells from blood. Sample cell subset or site, as interpreted from the label and publication: CD45RO-CCR7+CD27+CD95- naive CD8+ T cells lacking CXCR3 (TNR3-). Source of these receptors: a human donor in good health. Some clones in this sample may be carry-over from other donors' samples.

The V gene is TRBV12-3 or TRBV12-4, the J gene TRBJ1-2; TCRdb calls TRBD1, which cannot be checked without DNA. The CDR3 is 13 amino acids. CDR3 loop: CASSFGTGTGYTF.

CDR3 sequence: CSVEPSGFANTGELFF. This chain links TRBV29-1 with TRBJ2-2; TCRdb's assignment of TRBD2 cannot be checked, as there is no DNA. Germline loops: CDR1 SQVTM, CDR2 ANQGSEA. CDR3 length: 16 amino acids.

The genes are TRBV25-1 and TRBJ2-1. The CDR3 loop spans 12 amino acids. Germline lookup yields CDR1 MGHDK and CDR2 SYGVNS. The CDR3 here is CASQSSYNEQFF. The whole variable domain, filled in from reference TRBV25-1 and TRBJ2-1, reads EADIYQTPRYLVIGTGKKITLECSQTMGHDKMYWYQQDPGMELHLIHYSYGVNSTEKGDLSSESTVSRIRTEHFPLTLESARPSHTSQYLCASQSSYNEQFFGPGTRLTVL.